Presented here are 25 T cell receptor beta chains from one specimen sequenced in a study of blood T cell repertoires in COVID-19 (dated by TCRdb to between 2020 and 2021). Libraries were built with the immunoSEQ multiplex PCR assay. The source is immuneACCESS, and TCRdb retained only in-frame sequences with V and J called. Part of the clones is not carried over; for the studies checked, unresolved V genes explain less than half of this, and the remainder is unexplained. The sample contains around 97,000 clones, about 80% of them found a single time. 10% of the sample is taken by the ten largest. The sample comprised peripheral blood. These receptors came from a man in his 70s with acute or convalescent COVID-19.

CDR3 in amino acids: CASSPTGGGETQYF. Written as DNA, the CDR3 is TGTGCCAGCAGCCCGACGGGTGGCGGGGAGACCCAGTACTTC. The chain employs TRBV5-6 and TRBJ2-5; tentatively, D is TRBD2 (5 bases). There are 14 residues in the CDR3. Trimming removed 4 bases from V and 5 bases from J, with 15 bases in between. Germline V gene data show CDR1 as SGHDT and CDR2 as YYEEEE.

The V call is TRBV6-6, the J call TRBJ2-7; 13 bases match TRBD2. Germline loops: CDR1 MNHNY, CDR2 SVGAGI (reference sequence). The CDR3 consists of 16 residues. Trimming cost V 3 bases and J 1 base; bases outside gene matches: 3. CDR3 sequence (DNA): TGTGCCAGCAGTTATGTGACTAGCGGGAGGTCCTACGAGCAGTACTTC. It encodes CASSYVTSGRSYEQYF.

This CDR3 reads CASSRRDRGMYQETQYF. DNA of the CDR3: TGTGCCAGCAGCAGACGGGACAGGGGAATGTACCAAGAGACCCAGTACTTC. This chain connects TRBV21-1 to TRBJ2-5; the table's TRBD1 call for D was not verified on the DNA. TRBV21-1 is described as a pseudogene. The CDR3 extends over 17 amino acids.

The V and J genes are TRBV7-8 and TRBJ1-2; 8 bases match TRBD1. CDR3 length: 15 residues. Germline trimming cut 3 bases from V and 4 bases from J; bases unmatched to any gene: 7. CDR1 is SGHVS and CDR2 is FQNEAQ in the germline V gene. CDR3: CASSFQGASSYGYTF. The CDR3 DNA follows: TGTGCCAGCAGCTTTCAGGGGGCGAGCTCCTATGGCTACACCTTC.

V and J are TRBV5-8 and TRBJ2-7; 13 nucleotides agree with TRBD2. The length of the CDR3 is 18 residues. Germline-derived CDR1 and CDR2 are SGHTS and YDEGEE. V lost 9 bases to trimming and J lost 0 bases; unmatched junction nucleotides: 15. Here the CDR3 reads CAIISGTSGKRSSYEQYF. The CDR3 DNA sequence: TGTGCCATAATATCCGGGACTAGCGGGAAAAGGAGCTCCTACGAGCAGTACTTC. The whole variable domain, filled in from reference TRBV5-8 and TRBJ2-7, reads EAGVTQSPTHLIKTRGQQATLRCSPISGHTSVYWYQQALGLGLQFLLWYDEGEERNRGNFPPRFSGRQFPNYSSELNVNALELEDSALYLCAIISGTSGKRSSYEQYFGPGTRLTVT.

This clone occurred once. The V call is TRBV14, the J call TRBJ2-1, with TRBD2 identical over 9 bases. After removal of 3 bases from V and 1 base from J, the junction contained 10 bases not matched to a gene. CDR3 length equals 18 residues. Germline-derived CDR1 and CDR2 are SGHDN and FVKESK. The CDR3 protein is CASSQFSGRIYSYNEQFF. CDR3 bases: TGTGCCAGCAGCCAGTTCAGCGGGAGGATATATTCCTACAATGAGCAGTTCTTC.

This sequence joins TRBV15 and TRBJ1-2; the D is unclear. CDR1 is LNHNV, CDR2 YYDKDF, per germline (reference sequence). The V and J ends lost 0 bases and 5 bases respectively, with 7 bases between them. The CDR3 sequence is 13 residues long. The CDR3 coding sequence is TGTGCCACCAGCAGAGATCAGCGTTATGGCTACACCTTC. Amino acid sequence: CATSRDQRYGYTF.

This clone appeared a few times. The J gene is TRBJ2-3, the V gene TRBV19; TRBD2 might be the D (5 bases). CDR3 size: 12 residues. Trimming left V 8 bases short and J 6 bases short, with 12 bases between. Germline values: CDR1 LNHDA, CDR2 SQIVND (reference sequence). Written as DNA, the CDR3 is TGTGCCAGTGGCCCTGGCGGGGATACGCAGTATTTT. This gives the protein CASGPGGDTQYF.

V and J are TRBV11-2 and TRBJ1-2; D is unresolved. V was pared by 1 base and J by 3 bases, with 6 bases between. Germline CDR1 reads SGHAT; CDR2 reads FQNNGV. This CDR3 has 13 amino acids. The CDR3 region has the DNA TGTGCCAGCAGCTTAGTCACGGACTATGGCTACACCTTC. Amino acids: CASSLVTDYGYTF.

In its sample, this clone was seen a few times. The chain combines TRBV7-9 with TRBJ1-1; D ambiguous. V gave up 1 base and J gave up 2 bases, with 5 bases separating them. Per germline, CDR1 SEHNR and CDR2 FQNEAQ (reference sequence). The CDR3 covers 13 residues. The CDR3: CASSLDLNTEAFF. In nucleotides, the CDR3 is TGTGCCAGCAGCTTAGATTTAAACACTGAAGCTTTCTTT. The variable domain in full, completed from reference TRBV7-9 and TRBJ1-1, reads DTGVSQNPRHKITKRGQNVTFRCDPISEHNRLYWYRQTLGQGPEFLTYFQNEAQLEKSRLLSDRFSAERPKGSFSTLEIQRTEQGDSAMYLCASSLDLNTEAFFGQGTRLTVV.

The V and J genes are TRBV28 and TRBJ1-5, with 9 positions matching TRBD1. Germline V gene lookup returns CDR1 MDHEN and CDR2 SYDVKM. The trim removed 5 bases at V and 2 bases at J, leaving 4 bases unmatched. There are 15 residues in the CDR3. CDR3 nucleotides: TGTGCCAGCAGTACCCGGACAGGGGGCAATCAGCCCCAGCATTTT. Translation gives CASSTRTGGNQPQHF.

The chain couples TRBV9 to TRBJ2-5; 11 bases are a match to TRBD2. This CDR3 comprises 18 residues. The J segment lost 5 bases and the V segment lost 4 bases, leaving 16 bases of the junction unmatched. The V gene's germline CDR1 is SGDLS and CDR2 YYNGEE. This CDR3 reads CASSSLAGVGLGLETQYF. CDR3 bases: TGTGCCAGCAGCTCACTAGCGGGAGTGGGGTTGGGTCTGGAGACCCAGTACTTC.

This chain connects TRBV7-3 to TRBJ2-3; D not certain. Deletions cut 1 base from V and 4 bases from J, with 15 bases between. This CDR3 contains 16 residues. Per germline, CDR1 SGHTA and CDR2 FQGTGA. CDR3 amino acids: CASSLNAVSLADTQYF. DNA of the CDR3: TGTGCCAGCAGCTTAAACGCGGTCAGTCTCGCAGATACGCAGTATTTT.

This clone was picked up one time. V gene TRBV7-8 combines with J gene TRBJ2-7; 9 bases align to TRBD1. The CDR3 is made up of 15 amino acids. Germline trimming cut 5 bases from V and 0 bases from J; bases unmatched to any gene: 5. The germline V gene has CDR1 SGHVS and CDR2 FQNEAQ. The DNA of the CDR3 is TGTGCCAGCAGCGGCCGGGACAGGGCCTCCTACGAGCAGTACTTC. Encoded protein: CASSGRDRASYEQYF.

On this clone: At one end, the junction sequence differs from germline, possibly due to a read error. This chain links TRBV6-5 with TRBJ2-3; 8 bases are shared with TRBD1. Germline CDR1 and CDR2: MNHEY and SVGAGI. There are 15 residues in the CDR3. CDR3 protein: CANSFLGQDTDTQYF. CDR3 sequence (DNA): TGTGCCAACAGTTTTTTGGGACAGGATACAGATACGCAGTATTTT.

The chain is built from TRBV2 and TRBJ2-3; the match to TRBD2 covers 7 bases. CDR1 is SNHLY, CDR2 FYNNEI, per germline. This CDR3 comprises 15 residues. V was pared by 6 bases and J by 3 bases, with 9 bases of the junction left unmatched. The CDR3 DNA follows: TGTGCCAGCAGGACAACTAGCGTCATGACAGATACGCAGTATTTT. As protein: CASRTTSVMTDTQYF.

This sequence joins TRBV27 and TRBJ2-2, with D possibly matching TRBD2 (7 bases). V lost 2 bases and J lost 4, with 11 bases in between. The germline V gene has CDR1 MNHEY and CDR2 SMNVEV (reference sequence). The CDR3 contains 15 residues. DNA of the CDR3: TGTGCCAGCAGTTTACGAGGGGGGGGCACCGGGGAGCTGTTTTTT. This codes for CASSLRGGGTGELFF.

This clone has a handful of counts. The J gene is TRBJ2-1, the V gene TRBV14, with D perhaps matching TRBD1 (6 bases). There are 17 residues in the CDR3. The germline V and J ends were trimmed by 4 bases and 0 bases, with 16 bases remaining between them. Germline V gene data show CDR1 as SGHDN and CDR2 as FVKESK. The CDR3 DNA reads TGTGCCAGCAGCCGCCTCCAGGGGTCTAGCTCCTACAATGAGCAGTTCTTC. This codes for CASSRLQGSSSYNEQFF.

This chain joins TRBV4-2 and TRBJ1-1; D is unresolved. The germline gives CDR1 LGHNA, CDR2 YNFKEQ. The CDR3 has 14 residues. V shed 3 bases and J shed 4 bases, with 12 bases lying between them. CDR3 nucleotides: TGTGCCAGCAGCCATGGAGAGGCGGGCACTGAAGCTTTCTTT. It codes for CASSHGEAGTEAFF.

This clone was seen a single time. CDR3 sequence (DNA): TGTGCCAGCAGTGAATGGACAGGAATGAACACTGAAGCTTTCTTT. This gives the protein CASSEWTGMNTEAFF. The genes are TRBV2 and TRBJ1-1; 7 bases line up with TRBD1. Germline values: CDR1 SNHLY, CDR2 FYNNEI. The CDR3 runs 15 residues. V lost 2 bases to trimming and J lost 0 bases; unmatched junction nucleotides: 3.

This chain connects TRBV28 to TRBJ1-4; TRBD1 aligns across 7 bases. The CDR3 length is 16 residues. Germline V gene sequence: CDR1 MDHEN, CDR2 SYDVKM. V gave up 5 bases and J gave up 4 bases; unmatched junction bases: 10. The CDR3 DNA reads TGTGCCAGCAGTAAAACCCCGGGACAGCGTAATGAAAAACTGTTTTTT. Translating gives CASSKTPGQRNEKLFF.

The sample holds one count of this clone. The rearrangement joins TRBV18 to TRBJ2-7; D not resolved. The CDR3 has 16 residues. The V gene lost 0 bases and the J gene lost 3 bases, with 15 bases spanning the gap. Germline V CDR1 and CDR2: KGHSH, LQKENI. CDR3 coding DNA: TGTGCCAGCTCACCACCGAACTCTCAGGTGAACTACGAGCAGTACTTC. Encoded protein: CASSPPNSQVNYEQYF. Full variable domain (outside the CDR3, taken from reference TRBV18 and TRBJ2-7): NAGVMQNPRHLVRRRGQEARLRCSPMKGHSHVYWYRQLPEEGLKFMVYLQKENIIDESGMPKERFSAEFPKEGPSILRIQQVVRGDSAAYFCASSPPNSQVNYEQYFGPGTRLTVT.

This rearrangement joins TRBV24-1 to TRBJ2-3; D perhaps matches TRBD1 (6 bases). CDR1 is KGHDR and CDR2 is SFDVKD in the germline V gene. This CDR3 has 13 amino acids. V dropped 4 bases and J dropped 4 bases, with 8 bases sitting between them. CDR3 sequence (DNA): TGTGCCACCAGTGAGGGGGCCTCAGATACGCAGTATTTT. This translates into CATSEGASDTQYF.

The count of this clone is one. The chain couples TRBV12-3 or TRBV12-4 to TRBJ2-7; TRBD1 is a possible D gene (5 bases). The CDR3 is 13 residues long. V shed 4 bases and J shed 1 base, with 8 bases lying between them. The CDR3 coding sequence is TGTGCCAGCAGTTCGACAGATTCCTACGAGCAGTACTTC. Its translation is CASSSTDSYEQYF.

The V call is TRBV3-1 (or the pseudogene TRBV3-2), the J call TRBJ1-4; D not certain. The CDR3 consists of 15 residues. Germline loops: CDR1 LGHDT, CDR2 YNNKEL (reference sequence). V shed 4 bases and J shed 8 bases, with 17 bases lying between them. Here the CDR3 reads CASSPRESPWEKLFF. The CDR3 bases are TGTGCCAGCAGCCCCCGGGAGAGCCCTTGGGAAAAACTGTTTTTT.